The 18 T cell receptor beta chains below all came from one sample that was sequenced in a study of radiation and T cells in renal cell carcinoma. Profiling relied on immunoSEQ multiplex PCR, and the TCRdb table lists in-frame clones only, not all of them. The sample holds 130,000 or so clones, around four fifths seen once. Sample time point: baseline pretreatment blood. Described treatment: 15 Gy SBRT to primary tumor, nephrectomy 4 weeks later. The specimen comprised blood, sampled from a patient whose treatment included radiotherapy and nephrectomy. The receptors stem from a woman between 45 and 65 years old with renal cell carcinoma.

The CDR3 coding sequence is TGCGCCAGCAGCATCACAGGGCCGGGCGGCTACACCTTC. It encodes CASSITGPGGYTF. The V call is TRBV5-1, the J call TRBJ1-2; TRBD1 might be the D (6 bases). CDR1 is SGHRS and CDR2 is YFSETQ in the germline V gene. Trimming took off 4 bases at V and 8 bases at J, with 15 bases between the two ends. This CDR3 is built from 13 residues.

The CDR3 DNA sequence: TGTGCCAGCAGTGGATATAACAGGTTGAACACTGAAGCTTTCTTT. This codes for CASSGYNRLNTEAFF. The chain employs TRBV25-1 and TRBJ1-1, with D possibly TRBD1 on 5 matching bases. The CDR3 has 15 residues. The V gene's germline CDR1 is MGHDK and CDR2 SYGVNS. Trimming removed 4 bases from V and 0 bases from J, with 12 bases in between.

The CDR3 protein is CASSIPGTQANYGYTF. The CDR3 nucleotides read TGTGCCAGCAGCATTCCCGGGACACAGGCTAACTATGGCTACACCTTC. The V gene is TRBV21-1, the J gene TRBJ1-2; the table's D gene call, TRBD1, was not cross checked with the DNA. TRBV21-1 counts as a pseudogene. The CDR3 is made up of 16 amino acids.

This clone was detected once. This chain connects TRBV4-2 to TRBJ2-1, with a possible D match to TRBD1 (6 bases). Per germline, CDR1 LGHNA and CDR2 YNFKEQ. V was trimmed by 4 bases and J by 9 bases, leaving 19 bases between them. The CDR3 is 15 amino acids. The CDR3 coding sequence is TGTGCCAGCAGCCCACCGCAACAGGGTACCGGTGAGCAGTTCTTC. Protein product: CASSPPQQGTGEQFF.

The V call is TRBV29-1, the J call TRBJ2-6; no firm D call. V lost 4 bases and J lost 1, with 5 bases in between. Germline loops: CDR1 SQVTM, CDR2 ANQGSEA. CDR3 length: 13 residues. This chain's CDR3 is CSVAASGANVLTF. CDR3 sequence (DNA): TGCAGCGTTGCAGCTTCTGGGGCCAACGTCCTGACTTTC.

The rearrangement joins TRBV7-2 to TRBJ2-5; 11 nucleotides match TRBD1. The ends lost 5 bases at V and 4 bases at J; junction bases unmatched: 6. The germline gives CDR1 SGHTA, CDR2 FQGNSA. The CDR3 sequence is 15 residues long. CDR3 region: CASSPDRGRRETQYF. The CDR3 region has the DNA TGTGCCAGCAGCCCGGACAGGGGGCGTCGAGAGACCCAGTACTTC.

The chain is built from TRBV5-1 and TRBJ2-1; the D gene is possibly TRBD1 (6 bases). The CDR3 covers 16 residues. With 4 bases removed from V and 6 bases from J, the gap between germline ends came to 20 bases. Per the germline V gene, CDR1 is SGHRS and CDR2 is YFSETQ. The CDR3 nucleotides read TGCGCCAGCAGCCTGCCGGTCGACAGGCCTATCAATGAGCAGTTCTTC. As protein: CASSLPVDRPINEQFF.

This chain's CDR3 is CASSTGTSYEQYF. In nucleotides, the CDR3 is TGTGCCAGCAGTACCGGGACAAGCTACGAGCAGTACTTC. V gene TRBV6-5 combines with J gene TRBJ2-7, with D possibly TRBD1 on 6 matching bases. Germline loops: CDR1 MNHEY, CDR2 SVGAGI. The CDR3 has 13 residues. V was clipped by 5 bases and J by 3 bases, with 11 bases between them.

This sequence joins TRBV9 and TRBJ1-1; the D gene is possibly TRBD1 (5 bases). The V end lost 2 bases, the J end lost 4 bases, and 15 bases lay between the germline ends. Germline CDR1 reads SGDLS; CDR2 reads YYNGEE. This CDR3 region has 15 residues. CDR3: CASSVGVGVSTEAFF. CDR3 bases: TGTGCCAGCAGCGTGGGGGTAGGGGTTAGCACTGAAGCTTTCTTT. The full variable domain, rest sourced from reference TRBV9 and TRBJ1-1, is DSGVTQTPKHLITATGQRVTLRCSPRSGDLSVYWYQQSLDQGLQFLIQYYNGEERAKGNILERFSAQQFPDLHSELNLSSLELGDSALYFCASSVGVGVSTEAFFGQGTRLTVV.

As DNA, the CDR3 is TGTGCCAGCAGCCGGGACCCCTCGAGCACTGAAGCTTTCTTT. It specifies CASSRDPSSTEAFF. The rearrangement uses TRBV11-3 and TRBJ1-1; a possible D gene is TRBD1 (5 bases). The CDR3 is made up of 14 amino acids. CDR1 and CDR2 from the germline V gene are SGHNT and YENEEA. Trimming left V 5 bases short and J 4 bases short, with 14 bases between. Using reference TRBV11-3 and TRBJ1-1 for the parts outside the CDR3, the full variable domain is EAGVVQSPRYKIIEKKQPVAFWCNPISGHNTLYWYLQNLGQGPELLIRYENEEAVDDSQLPKDRFSAERLKGVDSTLKIQPAELGDSAVYLCASSRDPSSTEAFFGQGTRLTVV.

The V call is TRBV18, the J call TRBJ2-7, with D perhaps matching TRBD1 (6 bases). The V end lost 5 bases, the J end lost 2 bases, and 10 bases lay between the germline ends. The germline V gene encodes CDR1 KGHSH and CDR2 LQKENI. This CDR3 has 13 residues. The CDR3 nucleotides read TGTGCCAGCTCAGAACAGGGAACCTACGAGCAGTACTTC. As protein: CASSEQGTYEQYF.

The table lists this clone with a few counts. V usage is TRBV7-9 and J usage is TRBJ1-5, with D possibly matching TRBD1 (6 bases). Germline lookup yields CDR1 SEHNR and CDR2 FQNEAQ (reference sequence). The CDR3 is 14 residues long. V lost 5 bases and J lost 1, with 9 bases in between. CDR3: CASSLGQSNQPQHF. In DNA, the CDR3 is TGTGCCAGCAGCCTCGGACAGAGCAATCAGCCCCAGCATTTT.

V usage is TRBV14 and J usage is TRBJ1-2, with a possible D match to TRBD1 (6 bases). Germline loops: CDR1 SGHDN, CDR2 FVKESK. Trimming removed 0 bases at V and 7 bases at J, with 15 bases between. CDR3 length: 15 residues. CDR3 in amino acids: CASSQDVGGESGYTF. The CDR3 DNA reads TGTGCCAGCAGCCAAGATGTTGGGGGCGAGAGTGGCTACACCTTC.

The rearrangement uses TRBV5-1 and TRBJ1-1; no clear D gene. CDR3 length: 14 residues. Germline CDR1 and CDR2: SGHRS and YFSETQ. The V end lost 4 bases, the J end lost 1 base, and 11 bases lay between the germline ends. The CDR3, as DNA: TGCGCCAGCAGCCAAGGCGTACAGAACACTGAAGCTTTCTTT. Translating gives CASSQGVQNTEAFF.

The chain employs TRBV4-3 and TRBJ2-3; D not resolved. Germline V gene sequence: CDR1 LGHNA, CDR2 YSLEER. Trimming took off 5 bases at V and 4 bases at J, with 16 bases between the two ends. The CDR3 sequence is 15 residues long. For the CDR3, the DNA is TGCGCCAGCAGCGTTAACTTGATTCCGGCAGATACGCAGTATTTT. Residues: CASSVNLIPADTQYF.

This chain uses TRBV6-1 with TRBJ2-3, with TRBD1 matching over 9 bases. Trimming cost V 6 bases and J 3 bases; bases outside gene matches: 7. This CDR3 is built from 15 residues. CDR1 is MNHNS and CDR2 is SASEGT in the germline V gene. For the CDR3, the DNA is TGTGCCAGCAGCTGGACAGGGGAAAGGACAGATACGCAGTATTTT. Its protein is CASSWTGERTDTQYF.

The gene calls are TRBV6-5 and TRBJ1-5; 9 positions agree with TRBD1. Germline CDR1 is MNHEY and CDR2 is SVGAGI. The CDR3 consists of 15 residues. Germline trimming cut 6 bases from V and 5 bases from J; bases unmatched to any gene: 8. The CDR3 spells CASRPDRGFHQPQHF. The DNA of the CDR3 is TGTGCCAGCAGACCCGACAGGGGGTTTCATCAGCCCCAGCATTTT.

The rearrangement joins TRBV9 to TRBJ1-6; perhaps TRBD1 as D (5 bases). Germline V gene sequence: CDR1 SGDLS, CDR2 YYNGEE. The V and J ends lost 3 bases and 7 bases respectively, with 8 bases between them. This CDR3 comprises 13 residues. The CDR3 sequence is CASSGGTNSPLHF. In DNA, the CDR3 is TGTGCCAGCAGCGGCGGGACCAATTCACCCCTCCACTTT.